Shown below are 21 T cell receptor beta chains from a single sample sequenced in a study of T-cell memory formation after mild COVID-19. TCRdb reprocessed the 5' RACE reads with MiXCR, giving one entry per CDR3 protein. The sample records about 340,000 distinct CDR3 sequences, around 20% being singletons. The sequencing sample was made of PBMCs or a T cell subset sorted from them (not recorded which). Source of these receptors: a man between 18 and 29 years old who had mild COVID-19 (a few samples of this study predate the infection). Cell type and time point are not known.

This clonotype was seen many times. Here the CDR3 DNA reads TGCGCCAGCAGCCCGGAAGGGACAGGGACAAATACGCAGTATTTT. Translated: CASSPEGTGTNTQYF. The V call is TRBV5-1, the J call TRBJ2-3; the match to TRBD1 covers 9 bases. Unmatched junction bases numbered 10, after V lost 4 bases and J lost 7 bases. The CDR3 is 15 amino acids. Per the germline V gene, CDR1 is SGHRS and CDR2 is YFSETQ. The full variable domain, rest sourced from reference TRBV5-1 and TRBJ2-3, is KAGVTQTPRYLIKTRGQQVTLSCSPISGHRSVSWYQQTPGQGLQFLFEYFSETQRNKGNFPGRFSGRQFSNSRSEMNVSTLELGDSALYLCASSPEGTGTNTQYFGPGTRLTVL.

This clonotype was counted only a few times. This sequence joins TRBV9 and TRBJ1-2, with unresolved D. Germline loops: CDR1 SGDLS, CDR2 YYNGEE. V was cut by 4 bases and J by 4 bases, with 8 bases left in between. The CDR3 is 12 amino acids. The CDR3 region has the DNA TGTGCCAGCAGCTTCGCACTCTATGGCTACACCTTC. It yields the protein CASSFALYGYTF.

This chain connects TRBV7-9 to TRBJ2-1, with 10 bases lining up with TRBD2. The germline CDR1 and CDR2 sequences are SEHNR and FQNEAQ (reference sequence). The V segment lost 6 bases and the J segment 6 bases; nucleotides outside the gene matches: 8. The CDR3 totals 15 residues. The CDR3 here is CASSRGSGGLNEQFF. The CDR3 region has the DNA TGTGCCAGCAGTCGAGGTAGCGGGGGGCTCAATGAGCAGTTCTTC. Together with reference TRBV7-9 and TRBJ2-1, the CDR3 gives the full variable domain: DTGVSQNPRHKITKRGQNVTFRCDPISEHNRLYWYRQTLGQGPEFLTYFQNEAQLEKSRLLSDRFSAERPKGSFSTLEIQRTEQGDSAMYLCASSRGSGGLNEQFFGPGTRLTVL.

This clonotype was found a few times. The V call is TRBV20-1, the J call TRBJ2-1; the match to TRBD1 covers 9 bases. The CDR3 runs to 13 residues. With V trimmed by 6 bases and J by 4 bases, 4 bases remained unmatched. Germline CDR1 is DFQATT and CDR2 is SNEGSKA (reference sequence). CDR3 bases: TGCAGTGCCGGACAGGGGATATACAATGAGCAGTTCTTC. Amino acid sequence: CSAGQGIYNEQFF.

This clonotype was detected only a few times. In DNA, the CDR3 is TGTGCCAGCAGCGTAATAGCGGGGCCGAAAGAGACCCAGTACTTC. Translated: CASSVIAGPKETQYF. The chain recombines TRBV9 with TRBJ2-5; 8 positions agree with TRBD2. Germline V gene lookup returns CDR1 SGDLS and CDR2 YYNGEE. This CDR3 has 15 amino acids. J lost 3 bases, V lost 1 base, and 5 bases had no gene match.

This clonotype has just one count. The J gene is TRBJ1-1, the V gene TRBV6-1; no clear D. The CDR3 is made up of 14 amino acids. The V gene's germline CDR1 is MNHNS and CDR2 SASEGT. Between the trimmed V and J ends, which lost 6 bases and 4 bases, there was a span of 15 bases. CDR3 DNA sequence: TGTGCCAGCAGCAACGGTGGGGTCCTCACTGAAGCTTTCTTT. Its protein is CASSNGGVLTEAFF.

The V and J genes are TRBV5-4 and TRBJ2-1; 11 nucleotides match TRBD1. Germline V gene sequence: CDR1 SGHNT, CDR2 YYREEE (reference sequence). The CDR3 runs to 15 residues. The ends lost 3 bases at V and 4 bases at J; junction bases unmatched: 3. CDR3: CASSSGDRGYNEQFF. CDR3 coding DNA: TGTGCCAGCAGCTCGGGGGACAGGGGGTACAATGAGCAGTTCTTC. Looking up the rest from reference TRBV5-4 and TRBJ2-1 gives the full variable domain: ETGVTQSPTHLIKTRGQQVTLRCSSQSGHNTVSWYQQALGQGPQFIFQYYREEENGRGNFPPRFSGLQFPNYSSELNVNALELDDSALYLCASSSGDRGYNEQFFGPGTRLTVL.

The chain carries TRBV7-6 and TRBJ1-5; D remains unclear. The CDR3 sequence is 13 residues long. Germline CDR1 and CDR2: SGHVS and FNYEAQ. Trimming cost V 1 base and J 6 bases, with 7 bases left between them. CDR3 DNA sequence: TGTGCCAGCAGCTTAGGTGCGGGTCAGCCCCAGCATTTT. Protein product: CASSLGAGQPQHF.

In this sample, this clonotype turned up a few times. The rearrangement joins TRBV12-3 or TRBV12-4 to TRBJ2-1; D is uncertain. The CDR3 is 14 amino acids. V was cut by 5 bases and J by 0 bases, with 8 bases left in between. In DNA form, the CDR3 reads TGTGCCAGCAGTGAGACCAGCTCCTACAATGAGCAGTTCTTC. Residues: CASSETSSYNEQFF.

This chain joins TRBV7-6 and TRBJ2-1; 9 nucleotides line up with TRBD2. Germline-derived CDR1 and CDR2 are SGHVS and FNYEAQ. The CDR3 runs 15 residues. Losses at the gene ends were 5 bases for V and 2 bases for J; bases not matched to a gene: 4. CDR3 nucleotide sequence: TGTGCCAGCAGCGGAACTAGCGGGCCCTACAATGAGCAGTTCTTC. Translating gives CASSGTSGPYNEQFF.

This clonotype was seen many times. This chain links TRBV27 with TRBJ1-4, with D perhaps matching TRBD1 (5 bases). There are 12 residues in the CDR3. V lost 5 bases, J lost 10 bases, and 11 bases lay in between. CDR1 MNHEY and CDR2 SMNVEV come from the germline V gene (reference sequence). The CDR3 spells CASSQVGGKLFF. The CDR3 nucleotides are TGTGCCAGCAGTCAAGTCGGGGGAAAACTGTTTTTT. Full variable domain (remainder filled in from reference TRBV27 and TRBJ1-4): EAQVTQNPRYLITVTGKKLTVTCSQNMNHEYMSWYRQDPGLGLRQIYYSMNVEVTDKGDVPEGYKVSRKEKRNFPLILESPSPNQTSLYFCASSQVGGKLFFGSGTQLSVL.

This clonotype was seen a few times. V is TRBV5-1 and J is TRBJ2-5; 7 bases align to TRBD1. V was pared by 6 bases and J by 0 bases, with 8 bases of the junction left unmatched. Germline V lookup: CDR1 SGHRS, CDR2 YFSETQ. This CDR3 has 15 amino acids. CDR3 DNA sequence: TGCGCCAGCACCTTCCTCCAGGGGGACCAAGAGACCCAGTACTTC. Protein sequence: CASTFLQGDQETQYF.

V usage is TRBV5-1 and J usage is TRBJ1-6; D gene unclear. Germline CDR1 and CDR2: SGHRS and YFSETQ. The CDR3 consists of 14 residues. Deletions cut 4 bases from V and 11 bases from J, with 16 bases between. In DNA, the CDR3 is TGCGCCAGCAGCCAAAACCCCGACACACCACCCCTCCACTTT. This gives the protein CASSQNPDTPPLHF. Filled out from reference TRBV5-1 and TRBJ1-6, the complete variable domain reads KAGVTQTPRYLIKTRGQQVTLSCSPISGHRSVSWYQQTPGQGLQFLFEYFSETQRNKGNFPGRFSGRQFSNSRSEMNVSTLELGDSALYLCASSQNPDTPPLHFGNGTRLTVT.

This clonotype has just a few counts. CDR3 nucleotides: TGCGCCAGCAGCTTGTTCCCAATTGTGGACTCCGGGGATACGCAGTATTTT. Translated: CASSLFPIVDSGDTQYF. V gene TRBV5-1 combines with J gene TRBJ2-3; a weak D match, TRBD2 (5 bases). The CDR3 has 17 residues. CDR1 SGHRS and CDR2 YFSETQ come from the germline V gene. Deletions cut 1 base from V and 6 bases from J, with 21 bases between.

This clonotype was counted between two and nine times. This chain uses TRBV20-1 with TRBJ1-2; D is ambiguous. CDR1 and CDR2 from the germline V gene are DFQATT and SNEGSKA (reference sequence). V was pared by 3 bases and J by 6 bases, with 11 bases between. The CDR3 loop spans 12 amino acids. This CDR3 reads CSASSQTDGYTF. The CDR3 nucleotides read TGCAGTGCTAGTTCTCAGACGGATGGCTACACCTTC.

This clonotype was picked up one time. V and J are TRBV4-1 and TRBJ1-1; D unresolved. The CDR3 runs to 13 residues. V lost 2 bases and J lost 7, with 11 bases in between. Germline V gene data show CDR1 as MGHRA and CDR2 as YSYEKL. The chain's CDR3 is CASSQTSHHEAFF. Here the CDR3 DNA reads TGCGCCAGCAGCCAAACGAGCCACCATGAAGCTTTCTTT.

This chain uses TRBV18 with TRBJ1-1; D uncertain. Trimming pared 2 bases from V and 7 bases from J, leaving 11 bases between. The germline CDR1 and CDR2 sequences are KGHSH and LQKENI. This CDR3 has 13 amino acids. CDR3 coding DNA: TGTGCCAGCTCACCAAGCGAGGACTATGAAGCTTTCTTT. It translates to CASSPSEDYEAFF.

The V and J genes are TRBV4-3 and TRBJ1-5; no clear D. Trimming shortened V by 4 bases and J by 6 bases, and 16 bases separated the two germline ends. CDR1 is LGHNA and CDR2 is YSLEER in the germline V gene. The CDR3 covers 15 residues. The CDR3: CASSRQRGVGQPQHF. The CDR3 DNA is TGCGCCAGCAGCCGCCAGCGGGGTGTGGGTCAGCCCCAGCATTTT.

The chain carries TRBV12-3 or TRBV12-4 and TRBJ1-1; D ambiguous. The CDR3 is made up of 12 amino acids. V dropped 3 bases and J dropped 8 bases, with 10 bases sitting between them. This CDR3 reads CASSFTGWEAFF. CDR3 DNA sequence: TGTGCCAGCAGTTTTACGGGCTGGGAAGCTTTCTTT.

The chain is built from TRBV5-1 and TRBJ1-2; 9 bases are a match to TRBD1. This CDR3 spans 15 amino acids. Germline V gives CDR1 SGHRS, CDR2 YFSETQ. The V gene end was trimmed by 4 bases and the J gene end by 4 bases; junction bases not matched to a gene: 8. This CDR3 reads CASSPGTGSAYGYTF. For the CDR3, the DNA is TGCGCCAGCAGCCCCGGGACAGGGTCCGCCTATGGCTACACCTTC.

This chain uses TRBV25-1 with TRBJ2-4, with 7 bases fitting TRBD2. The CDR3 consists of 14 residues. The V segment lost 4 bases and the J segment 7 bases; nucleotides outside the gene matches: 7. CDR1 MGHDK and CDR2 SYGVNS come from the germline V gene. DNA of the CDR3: TGTGCCAGCAGTGCCACCGGGACTACTAACATTCAGTACTTC. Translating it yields CASSATGTTNIQYF. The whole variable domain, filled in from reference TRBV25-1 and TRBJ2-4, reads EADIYQTPRYLVIGTGKKITLECSQTMGHDKMYWYQQDPGMELHLIHYSYGVNSTEKGDLSSESTVSRIRTEHFPLTLESARPSHTSQYLCASSATGTTNIQYFGAGTRLSVL.